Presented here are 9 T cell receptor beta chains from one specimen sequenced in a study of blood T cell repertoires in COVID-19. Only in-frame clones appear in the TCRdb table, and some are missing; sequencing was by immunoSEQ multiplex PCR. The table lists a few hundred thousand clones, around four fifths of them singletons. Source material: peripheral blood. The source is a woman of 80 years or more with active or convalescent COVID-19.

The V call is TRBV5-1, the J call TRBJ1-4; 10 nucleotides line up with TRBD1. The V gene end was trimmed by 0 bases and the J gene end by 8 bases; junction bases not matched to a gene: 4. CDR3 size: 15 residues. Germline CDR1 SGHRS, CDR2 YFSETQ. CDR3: CASSLDGTGEEKLFF. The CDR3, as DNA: TGCGCCAGCAGCTTGGATGGGACAGGGGAGGAAAAACTGTTTTTT.

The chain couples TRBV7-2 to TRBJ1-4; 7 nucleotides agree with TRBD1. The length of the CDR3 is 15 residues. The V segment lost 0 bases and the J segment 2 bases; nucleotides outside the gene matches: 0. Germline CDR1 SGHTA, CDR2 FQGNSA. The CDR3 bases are TGTGCCAGCAGCTTAGCGGGACAGACTAATGAAAAACTGTTTTTT. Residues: CASSLAGQTNEKLFF.

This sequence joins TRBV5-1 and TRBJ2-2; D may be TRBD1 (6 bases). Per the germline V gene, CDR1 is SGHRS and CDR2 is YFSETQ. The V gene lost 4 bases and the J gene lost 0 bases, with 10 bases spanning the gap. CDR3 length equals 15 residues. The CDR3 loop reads CASSLDRPNTGELFF. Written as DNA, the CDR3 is TGCGCCAGCAGCCTGGACAGACCGAACACCGGGGAGCTGTTTTTT.

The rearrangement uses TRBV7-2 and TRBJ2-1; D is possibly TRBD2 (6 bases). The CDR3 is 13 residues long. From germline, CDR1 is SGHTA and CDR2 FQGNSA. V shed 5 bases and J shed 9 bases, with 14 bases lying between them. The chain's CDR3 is CASSPPGTFEQFF. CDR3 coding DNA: TGTGCCAGCAGCCCCCCCGGGACTTTTGAGCAGTTCTTC.

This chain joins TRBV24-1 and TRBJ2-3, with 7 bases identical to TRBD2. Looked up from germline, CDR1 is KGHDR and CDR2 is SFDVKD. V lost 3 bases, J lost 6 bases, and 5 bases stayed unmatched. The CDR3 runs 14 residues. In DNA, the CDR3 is TGTGCCACCAGTGATAGCGGGATAGGCGATACGCAGTATTTT. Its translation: CATSDSGIGDTQYF.

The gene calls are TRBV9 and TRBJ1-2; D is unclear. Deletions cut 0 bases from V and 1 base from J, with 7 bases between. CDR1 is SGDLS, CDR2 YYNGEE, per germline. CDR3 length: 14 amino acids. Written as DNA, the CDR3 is TGTGCCAGCAGCGTAGAGGCGGGTAACTATGGCTACACCTTC. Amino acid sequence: CASSVEAGNYGYTF.

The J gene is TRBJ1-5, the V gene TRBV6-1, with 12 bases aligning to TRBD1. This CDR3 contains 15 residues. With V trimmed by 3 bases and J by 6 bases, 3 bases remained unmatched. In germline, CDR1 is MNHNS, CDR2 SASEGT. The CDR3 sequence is CASSDGTGGFQPQHF. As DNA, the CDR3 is TGTGCCAGCAGTGATGGGACAGGGGGCTTTCAGCCCCAGCATTTT.

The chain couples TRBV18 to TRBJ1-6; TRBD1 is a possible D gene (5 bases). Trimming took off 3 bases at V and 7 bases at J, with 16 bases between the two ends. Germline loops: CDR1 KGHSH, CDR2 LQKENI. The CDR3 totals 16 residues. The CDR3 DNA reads TGTGCCAGCTCACCTAACACAGCCGGGGGGAATTCACCCCTCCACTTT. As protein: CASSPNTAGGNSPLHF.

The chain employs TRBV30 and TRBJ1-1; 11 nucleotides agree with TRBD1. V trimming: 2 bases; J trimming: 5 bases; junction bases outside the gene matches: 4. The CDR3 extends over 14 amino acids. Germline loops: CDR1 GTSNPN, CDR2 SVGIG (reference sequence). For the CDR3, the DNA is TGTGCCTGGAGTTGGACAGGGGGCTGGACTGAAGCTTTCTTT. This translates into CAWSWTGGWTEAFF.